This is a list of T cell receptor beta chains from one sample in a study of cytotoxic CD8 clonotypes in ibrutinib-treated CLL. TCRdb's table, derived via immunoSEQ multiplex PCR, lists solely in-frame clones and lacks some. This table has nearly 50,000 clones, about 50% appearing once. The material sequenced was PBMCs, taken after 24 months of ibrutinib treatment. Source of these receptors: a human donor with chronic lymphocytic leukemia. Each CDR3 is given with its conserved first and last residue. Fields, in order: V gene, CDR3 length, J gene, D gene, clone size, CDR3 DNA, CDR3 protein. A D gene is named only where the DNA matches it firmly. The size field is filled for only some rows; it gives once, few, many or a size class.

v_call: TRBV5-5
cdr3_length: 17
j_call: TRBJ2-6
d_call: -
clone_size: -
cdr3_nt: TGTGCCAGCAGCCCAACTTTGAGGGTGGCGGGGGCCAACGTCCTGACTTTC
cdr3_aa: CASSPTLRVAGANVLTF

v_call: TRBV13
cdr3_length: 14
j_call: TRBJ1-4
d_call: -
clone_size: -
cdr3_nt: TGTGCCAGCAGCTTAGCACAGCTTCCTGAAAAACTGTTTTTT
cdr3_aa: CASSLAQLPEKLFF

v_call: TRBV6-5
cdr3_length: 15
j_call: TRBJ1-2
d_call: -
clone_size: -
cdr3_nt: TGTGCCAGCAGTCCCAACCCCCGGGACATTTATGGCTACACCTTC
cdr3_aa: CASSPNPRDIYGYTF

v_call: TRBV10-3
cdr3_length: 16
j_call: TRBJ2-3
d_call: TRBD2
clone_size: -
cdr3_nt: TGTGCCATCACCCCCGGACTAGCCGGTAGCACAGATACGCAGTATTTT
cdr3_aa: CAITPGLAGSTDTQYF

v_call: TRBV2
cdr3_length: 15
j_call: TRBJ2-3
d_call: -
clone_size: -
cdr3_nt: TGTGCCAGCAGAGGACAGCTCTTACCCACAGATACGCAGTATTTT
cdr3_aa: CASRGQLLPTDTQYF

v_call: TRBV6-5
cdr3_length: 15
j_call: TRBJ2-2
d_call: -
clone_size: few
cdr3_nt: TGTGCCAGCACTCCCGGTCGGGGACGGGGCGGGGAGCTGTTTTTT
cdr3_aa: CASTPGRGRGGELFF

v_call: TRBV2
cdr3_length: 15
j_call: TRBJ1-6
d_call: TRBD1
clone_size: few
cdr3_nt: TGTGCCAGCAGACGGGACAGTATTGGTAATTCACCCCTCCACTTT
cdr3_aa: CASRRDSIGNSPLHF

v_call: TRBV29-1
cdr3_length: 13
j_call: TRBJ1-1
d_call: -
clone_size: -
cdr3_nt: TGCAGCGTTGAACGTGGTAGGGGCACTGAAGCTTTCTTT
cdr3_aa: CSVERGRGTEAFF

v_call: TRBV19
cdr3_length: 16
j_call: TRBJ1-2
d_call: -
clone_size: -
cdr3_nt: TGTGCCAGTAACCCCCGAGGGATCGAACCTTCTCGAGGCTACACCTTC
cdr3_aa: CASNPRGIEPSRGYTF

v_call: TRBV5-1
cdr3_length: 16
j_call: TRBJ1-3
d_call: -
clone_size: -
cdr3_nt: TGCGCCAGCAGCTTCGGTCTTGTGGGCCCTGGAAACACCATATATTTT
cdr3_aa: CASSFGLVGPGNTIYF

v_call: TRBV6-1
cdr3_length: 13
j_call: TRBJ2-7
d_call: TRBD1
clone_size: many
cdr3_nt: TGTGCCAGCAGCCCCACAGGGGCGTACGAGCAGTACTTC
cdr3_aa: CASSPTGAYEQYF

v_call: TRBV6-5
cdr3_length: 15
j_call: TRBJ1-6
d_call: -
clone_size: -
cdr3_nt: TGTGCCAGCAGCCGAGGACAGACATATAATTCACCCCTCCACTTT
cdr3_aa: CASSRGQTYNSPLHF

v_call: TRBV4-1
cdr3_length: 15
j_call: TRBJ1-6
d_call: -
clone_size: many
cdr3_nt: TGCGCCAGCAGCCATGAGGGGTTTGGGAATTCACCCCTCCACTTT
cdr3_aa: CASSHEGFGNSPLHF

v_call: TRBV6-1
cdr3_length: 12
j_call: TRBJ2-3
d_call: -
clone_size: -
cdr3_nt: TGTGCCAGCGCGGACTTCACAGATACGCAGTATTTT
cdr3_aa: CASADFTDTQYF

v_call: TRBV5-1
cdr3_length: 15
j_call: TRBJ1-5
d_call: -
clone_size: once
cdr3_nt: TGCGCCAGCAGCTTGGGTGACGGTAGCAATCAGCCCCAGCATTTT
cdr3_aa: CASSLGDGSNQPQHF

v_call: TRBV7-9
cdr3_length: 17
j_call: TRBJ1-2
d_call: -
clone_size: once
cdr3_nt: TGTGCCAGCAGCTTAGGGGGCCTCGCGGGCCTTGGCTATGGCTACACCTTC
cdr3_aa: CASSLGGLAGLGYGYTF

v_call: TRBV5-1
cdr3_length: 12
j_call: TRBJ1-2
d_call: -
clone_size: few
cdr3_nt: TGCGCCAGCAGCGCCCAGGCATCTGGCTACACCTTC
cdr3_aa: CASSAQASGYTF

v_call: TRBV21-1
cdr3_length: 16
j_call: TRBJ2-5
d_call: -
clone_size: once
cdr3_nt: TGTGCCAGCAGCAAAGGGCGGCCTGGAGCGCTAGAGACCCAGTACTTC
cdr3_aa: CASSKGRPGALETQYF

v_call: TRBV6-5
cdr3_length: 16
j_call: TRBJ2-3
d_call: TRBD2
clone_size: -
cdr3_nt: TGTGCCAGCAGTTTCAGGACTAGCGGGGCCACAGATACGCAGTATTTT
cdr3_aa: CASSFRTSGATDTQYF

v_call: TRBV29-1
cdr3_length: 13
j_call: TRBJ2-2
d_call: -
clone_size: -
cdr3_nt: TGCAGCGTCCTAACATGGGGGGCCGGGGAGCTGTTTTTT
cdr3_aa: CSVLTWGAGELFF

v_call: TRBV29-1
cdr3_length: 16
j_call: TRBJ2-7
d_call: TRBD1
clone_size: -
cdr3_nt: TGCAGCGTCGAGGTACCGGGACAGGGTACGTCCTACGAGCAGTACTTC
cdr3_aa: CSVEVPGQGTSYEQYF

v_call: TRBV4-2
cdr3_length: 17
j_call: TRBJ2-1
d_call: TRBD1
clone_size: -
cdr3_nt: TGTGCCAGCAGCCAAGAAGGGCGGACAGGGCCATACAATGAGCAGTTCTTC
cdr3_aa: CASSQEGRTGPYNEQFF

v_call: TRBV7-9
cdr3_length: 16
j_call: TRBJ2-1
d_call: TRBD2
clone_size: -
cdr3_nt: TGTGCCAGCAGCTTGTGGCTAGCGGGGGCCTACAATGAGCAGTTCTTC
cdr3_aa: CASSLWLAGAYNEQFF

v_call: TRBV5-6
cdr3_length: 15
j_call: TRBJ1-6
d_call: -
clone_size: -
cdr3_nt: TGTGCCAGCAGCCAACTCGACAGAGTGGTATCACCCCTCCACTTT
cdr3_aa: CASSQLDRVVSPLHF

v_call: TRBV19
cdr3_length: 14
j_call: TRBJ1-1
d_call: -
clone_size: few
cdr3_nt: -
cdr3_aa: CASTSVLAGTEAFF

v_call: TRBV27
cdr3_length: 16
j_call: TRBJ2-5
d_call: TRBD1
clone_size: -
cdr3_nt: TGTGCCAGCAGTCCAACCATAGACAGGGTTGGGGAGACCCAGTACTTC
cdr3_aa: CASSPTIDRVGETQYF

v_call: TRBV5-6
cdr3_length: 15
j_call: TRBJ1-6
d_call: TRBD1
clone_size: -
cdr3_nt: TGTGCCAGCAGCCTACCGACAGGGGGTAATTCACCCCTCCACTTT
cdr3_aa: CASSLPTGGNSPLHF

v_call: TRBV10-2
cdr3_length: 12
j_call: TRBJ2-7
d_call: -
clone_size: -
cdr3_nt: TGCGCCAGCAGTTCGAGCGGGTACGAGCAGTACTTC
cdr3_aa: CASSSSGYEQYF